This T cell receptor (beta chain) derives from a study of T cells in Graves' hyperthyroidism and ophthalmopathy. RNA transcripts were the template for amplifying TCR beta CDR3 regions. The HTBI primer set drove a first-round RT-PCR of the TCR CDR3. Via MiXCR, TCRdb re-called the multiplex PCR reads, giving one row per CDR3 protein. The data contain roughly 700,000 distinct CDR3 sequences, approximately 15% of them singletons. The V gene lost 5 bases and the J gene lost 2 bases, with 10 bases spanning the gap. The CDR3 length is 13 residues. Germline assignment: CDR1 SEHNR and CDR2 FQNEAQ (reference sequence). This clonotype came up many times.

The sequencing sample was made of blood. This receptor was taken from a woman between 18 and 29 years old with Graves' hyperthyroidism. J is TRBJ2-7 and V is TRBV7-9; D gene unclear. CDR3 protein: CASSTARTYEQYF. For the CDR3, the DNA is TGTGCCAGCAGCACCGCGAGGACCTACGAGCAGTACTTC.